The 19 T cell receptor beta chains below come from one sample, sequenced in a study of shared clonotypes between healthy human individuals. Clones were read by immunoSEQ multiplex PCR, and TCRdb kept only the in-frame ones, dropping some. The sample holds some 2,000,000 clones, roughly 95% seen once. Only CD45RO-negative cells positively selected for CCR7 counted as naive CD8 cells, so terminally differentiated effector memory CD45RA+ cells were excluded. Sequenced sample: naive CD8+ T cells sorted from blood. Receptor source: a man between 18 and 35 years old in good health.

This chain connects TRBV7-9 to TRBJ1-2; 9 nucleotides line up with TRBD1. J was trimmed by 4 bases and V by 5 bases; bases with no gene match: 11. The CDR3 length is 16 residues. CDR1 is SEHNR and CDR2 is FQNEAQ in the germline V gene (reference sequence). The CDR3 loop reads CASSPRTGALFYGYTF. CDR3 bases: TGTGCCAGCAGCCCCAGGACAGGGGCCCTCTTCTATGGCTACACCTTC.

This chain's CDR3 is CASSVGPTSGTDTQYF. CDR3 nucleotides: TGTGCCAGCAGCGTAGGACCCACTAGCGGCACAGATACGCAGTATTTT. The chain uses TRBV9 and TRBJ2-3; TRBD2 agrees at 7 bases. CDR1 is SGDLS, CDR2 YYNGEE, per germline. Losses at the gene ends were 0 bases for V and 1 base for J; bases not matched to a gene: 5. This CDR3 has 16 residues.

The CDR3 region is CASSYRLEADTQYF. The CDR3 bases are TGTGCCAGCAGCTACCGACTAGAGGCAGATACGCAGTATTTT. The genes are TRBV5-4 and TRBJ2-3; D might be TRBD2 (6 bases). V was shortened by 3 bases and J by 4 bases, with 12 bases between the two germline ends. Germline V gene data show CDR1 as SGHNT and CDR2 as YYREEE (reference sequence). The CDR3 is made up of 14 amino acids.

This clone was picked up one time. The chain combines TRBV13 with TRBJ2-7, with D hard to call. Trimming removed 4 bases from V and 0 bases from J, with 7 bases in between. Looked up from germline, CDR1 is PRHDT and CDR2 is FYEKMQ (reference sequence). The CDR3 contains 13 residues. The CDR3 here is CASSSSSSYEQYF. The CDR3 region has the DNA TGTGCCAGCAGCTCTTCCTCCTCCTACGAGCAGTACTTC.

The V call is TRBV27, the J call TRBJ2-7; TRBD2 matches 11 bases. The J segment lost 1 base and the V segment lost 1 base, leaving 9 bases of the junction unmatched. The V gene's germline CDR1 is MNHEY and CDR2 SMNVEV (reference sequence). CDR3 size: 18 residues. The CDR3 DNA follows: TGTGCCAGCAGTTTATTAGCGGGAGGGGGGCAATTTTCCTACGAGCAGTACTTC. Protein: CASSLLAGGGQFSYEQYF.

The chain links TRBV27 to TRBJ1-1; perhaps TRBD1 as D (5 bases). The CDR3 is 15 amino acids. Trimming shortened V by 4 bases and J by 1 base, and 13 bases separated the two germline ends. Germline V gene sequence: CDR1 MNHEY, CDR2 SMNVEV (reference sequence). The CDR3 nucleotides read TGTGCCAGCAGTTCCTACAGGCCTCCGAACACTGAAGCTTTCTTT. Amino acid sequence: CASSSYRPPNTEAFF.

V is TRBV5-6 and J is TRBJ1-5; weak D call: TRBD1 (6 bases). The length of the CDR3 is 15 residues. Germline V CDR1 and CDR2: SGHDT, YYEEEE. V lost 3 bases and J lost 5, with 15 bases in between. The CDR3 spells CASSWGHGGYQPQHF. The CDR3 bases are TGTGCCAGCAGCTGGGGACACGGAGGATATCAGCCCCAGCATTTT. The full variable domain, its missing parts supplied by reference TRBV5-6 and TRBJ1-5, is DAGVTQSPTHLIKTRGQQVTLRCSPKSGHDTVSWYQQALGQGPQFIFQYYEEEERQRGNFPDRFSGHQFPNYSSELNVNALLLGDSALYLCASSWGHGGYQPQHFGDGTRLSIL.

The chain joins TRBV4-1 to TRBJ2-3; 7 bases are a match to TRBD2. This CDR3 region has 15 residues. CDR1 and CDR2 (germline): MGHRA, YSYEKL. Germline trimming cut 4 bases from V and 0 bases from J; bases unmatched to any gene: 4. The CDR3 sequence is CASSPGLFSTDTQYF. The CDR3 DNA sequence: TGCGCCAGCAGCCCGGGACTATTTAGCACAGATACGCAGTATTTT.

This chain links TRBV6-6 with TRBJ2-7, with D perhaps TRBD2 (5 bases). The germline CDR1 and CDR2 sequences are MNHNY and SVGAGI (reference sequence). Deletions cut 6 bases from V and 2 bases from J, with 14 bases between. This CDR3 has 14 amino acids. CDR3 amino acids: CASSPGLTAYEQYF. The CDR3 DNA reads as TGTGCCAGCAGCCCTGGACTGACTGCCTACGAGCAGTACTTC.

The chain recombines TRBV12-1 with TRBJ2-2; the table assigns TRBD1, which was not confirmed against the DNA. TRBV12-1 is given as a pseudogene. This CDR3 is built from 16 residues. CDR3 in amino acids: CASSPLTGPNTGELFF. The CDR3 DNA reads TGTGCCAGCAGCCCCCTTACAGGCCCGAACACCGGGGAGCTGTTTTTT.

A note on this clone: Relative to the germline gene, one junction end is altered; a read error may explain this. The V and J genes are TRBV11-2 and TRBJ2-1; the match to TRBD2 covers 10 bases. The V gene's germline CDR1 is SGHAT and CDR2 FQNNGV. The CDR3 is 15 amino acids. Written as DNA, the CDR3 is TGCGCCAGCAGCGGGGGGGCCTCCCTCTACAATGAGCAGTTCTTC. The encoded protein is CASSGGASLYNEQFF.

This sequence joins TRBV23-1 and TRBJ1-1; 7 bases are a match to TRBD1. TRBV23-1 is labeled an ORF, and its function is uncertain. V was pared by 0 bases and J by 3 bases, with 7 bases of the junction left unmatched. The CDR3 runs 16 residues. The CDR3, as DNA: TGCGCCAGCAGTCAATCACGTGACAGGGCGGACACTGAAGCTTTCTTT. Protein: CASSQSRDRADTEAFF.

The CDR3 sequence is CASSQSVGAYEQYF. In DNA, the CDR3 is TGCGCCAGCAGCCAATCGGTGGGAGCCTACGAGCAGTACTTC. The chain has TRBV4-1 and TRBJ2-7, with D perhaps matching TRBD2 (5 bases). The V gene lost 2 bases and the J gene lost 2 bases, with 10 bases spanning the gap. The CDR3 consists of 14 residues. Looked up from germline, CDR1 is MGHRA and CDR2 is YSYEKL.

J is TRBJ2-2 and V is TRBV7-8; the D gene is possibly TRBD1 (6 bases). V lost 3 bases and J lost 5, with 16 bases in between. CDR3 length: 16 residues. Germline CDR1 reads SGHVS; CDR2 reads FQNEAQ. The CDR3: CASSFSRDGTTGELFF. In DNA form, the CDR3 reads TGTGCCAGCAGCTTTAGTCGTGACGGGACAACCGGGGAGCTGTTTTTT.

Comment on this clone: The sample holds other DNA sequences that translate to the same CDR3. V usage is TRBV11-2 and J usage is TRBJ2-7; perhaps TRBD2 as D (6 bases). Germline V gene sequence: CDR1 SGHAT, CDR2 FQNNGV. V dropped 2 bases and J dropped 2 bases, with 7 bases sitting between them. This CDR3 has 13 amino acids. DNA of the CDR3: TGTGCCAGCAGCTTAACGGGAGCCTACGAGCAGTACTTC. This translates into CASSLTGAYEQYF.

This sequence joins TRBV27 and TRBJ2-4; 7 positions agree with TRBD1. Germline CDR1 reads MNHEY; CDR2 reads SMNVEV (reference sequence). V was pared by 5 bases and J by 7 bases, with 2 bases of the junction left unmatched. This CDR3 region has 12 residues. This chain's CDR3 is CASSSRGNIQYF. The CDR3 DNA sequence: TGTGCCAGCAGTAGCAGGGGGAACATTCAGTACTTC.

Only one count was recorded for this clone. This CDR3 is also generated by other DNA sequences in the sample. The V and J genes are TRBV7-9 and TRBJ2-7; 7 bases align to TRBD1. Looked up from germline, CDR1 is SEHNR and CDR2 is FQNEAQ (reference sequence). J was trimmed by 3 bases and V by 5 bases; bases with no gene match: 4. This CDR3 comprises 13 residues. The CDR3 protein is CASSDGTDYEQYF. The CDR3 nucleotides are TGTGCCAGCAGCGACGGGACAGACTACGAGCAGTACTTC.

Concerning this clone: This sample also contains other DNA sequences that code for the same CDR3. This chain links TRBV27 with TRBJ1-1; 8 bases align to TRBD1. The V and J ends lost 5 bases and 1 base, in that order; junction bases with no gene match: 3. The CDR3 contains 14 residues. Germline V CDR1 and CDR2: MNHEY, SMNVEV (reference sequence). The CDR3 reads CASSIDRGNTEAFF. DNA for the CDR3: TGTGCCAGCAGTATCGACAGGGGGAACACTGAAGCTTTCTTT.

The sample holds one count of this clone. V is TRBV18 and J is TRBJ2-7, with 8 bases lining up with TRBD1. This CDR3 region has 13 residues. Trimming at V came to 8 bases and at J to 2 bases, leaving 5 bases not matched to a gene. Germline CDR1 and CDR2: KGHSH and LQKENI. The CDR3 DNA reads as TGTGCCAGCGCGGGACAGGCTGCCTACGAGCAGTACTTC. Translating gives CASAGQAAYEQYF.